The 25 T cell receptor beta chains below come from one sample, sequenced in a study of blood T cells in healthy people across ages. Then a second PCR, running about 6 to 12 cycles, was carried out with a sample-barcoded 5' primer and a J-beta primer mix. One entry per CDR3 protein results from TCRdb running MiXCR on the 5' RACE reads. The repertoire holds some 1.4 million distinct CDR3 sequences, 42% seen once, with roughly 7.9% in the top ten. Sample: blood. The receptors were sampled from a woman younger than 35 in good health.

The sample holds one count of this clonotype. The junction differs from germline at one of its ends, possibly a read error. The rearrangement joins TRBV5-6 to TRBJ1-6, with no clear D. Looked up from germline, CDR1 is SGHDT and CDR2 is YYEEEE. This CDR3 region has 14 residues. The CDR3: CASSSPRANSPLHF. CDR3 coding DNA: TGTGCCAGCAGCTCCCCTCGGGCTAATTCACCCCTCCACTTC.

CDR3 in amino acids: CAISEAGCAAFF. Here the CDR3 DNA reads TGTGCCATCAGTGAGGCAGGGTGTGCTGCTTTCTTT. The chain couples TRBV10-3 to TRBJ1-1, with TRBD1 as a possible D gene (5 bases). Germline V gene lookup returns CDR1 ENHRY and CDR2 SYGVKD. The length of the CDR3 is 12 residues. Trimming took off 2 bases at V and 11 bases at J, with 12 bases between the two ends.

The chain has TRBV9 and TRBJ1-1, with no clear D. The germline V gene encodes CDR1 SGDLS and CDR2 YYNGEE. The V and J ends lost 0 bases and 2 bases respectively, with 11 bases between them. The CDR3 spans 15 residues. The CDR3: CASSVDNGFNTEAFF. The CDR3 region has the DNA TGTGCCAGCAGCGTAGATAATGGGTTTAACACTGAAGCTTTCTTT.

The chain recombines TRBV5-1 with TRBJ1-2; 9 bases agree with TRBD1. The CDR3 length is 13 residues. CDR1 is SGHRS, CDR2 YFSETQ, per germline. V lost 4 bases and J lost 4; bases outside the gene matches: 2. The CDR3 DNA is TGCGCCAGCAGCATGGGACAGGGCTATGGCTACACCTTC. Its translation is CASSMGQGYGYTF. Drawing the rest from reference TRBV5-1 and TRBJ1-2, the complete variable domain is KAGVTQTPRYLIKTRGQQVTLSCSPISGHRSVSWYQQTPGQGLQFLFEYFSETQRNKGNFPGRFSGRQFSNSRSEMNVSTLELGDSALYLCASSMGQGYGYTFGSGTRLTVV.

The CDR3 nucleotides are TGTGCCAGCAGCCGCGGGGGGGGCTCGGAAGCTTTCTTT. This encodes CASSRGGGSEAFF. This chain joins TRBV7-2 and TRBJ1-1; possibly TRBD1 for D (6 bases). V dropped 5 bases and J dropped 8 bases, with 15 bases sitting between them. The CDR3 loop spans 13 amino acids. Germline CDR1 SGHTA, CDR2 FQGNSA.

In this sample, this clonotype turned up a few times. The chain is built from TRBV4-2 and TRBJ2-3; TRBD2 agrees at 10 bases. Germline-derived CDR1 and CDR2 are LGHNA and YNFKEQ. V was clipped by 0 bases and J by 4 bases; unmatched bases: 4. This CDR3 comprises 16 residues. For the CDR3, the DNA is TGTGCCAGCAGCCAAGAGAATAGCGGGGGGCCAGATACGCAGTATTTT. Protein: CASSQENSGGPDTQYF.

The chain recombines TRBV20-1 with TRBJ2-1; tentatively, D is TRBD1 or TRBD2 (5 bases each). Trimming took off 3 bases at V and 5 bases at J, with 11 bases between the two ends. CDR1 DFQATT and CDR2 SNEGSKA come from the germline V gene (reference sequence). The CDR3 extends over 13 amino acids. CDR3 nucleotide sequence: TGCAGTGCTAGCCGGCGAGGGGACAATGAGCAGTTCTTC. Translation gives CSASRRGDNEQFF.

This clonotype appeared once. The DNA for the CDR3 is TGTGCCAGCAGCTTACTTGGGCAGCCCAATCAGCCCCAGCATTTT. Amino acid sequence: CASSLLGQPNQPQHF. The chain is built from TRBV7-2 and TRBJ1-5, with no clear D. V lost 2 bases and J 3 bases, leaving 11 bases between the germline ends. CDR3 length: 15 residues. The germline gives CDR1 SGHTA, CDR2 FQGNSA.

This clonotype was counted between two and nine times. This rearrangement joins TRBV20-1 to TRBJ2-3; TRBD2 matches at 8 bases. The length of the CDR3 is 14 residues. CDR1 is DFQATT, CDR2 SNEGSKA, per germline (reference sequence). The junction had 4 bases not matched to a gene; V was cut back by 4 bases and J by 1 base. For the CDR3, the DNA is TGCAGTGCTAAATGGCGGGGGGGCACAGATACGCAGTATTTT. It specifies CSAKWRGGTDTQYF.

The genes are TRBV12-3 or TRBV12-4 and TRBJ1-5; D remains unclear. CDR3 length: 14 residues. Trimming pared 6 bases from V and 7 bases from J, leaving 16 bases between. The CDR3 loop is CASSLLGELQPQHF. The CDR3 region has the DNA TGTGCCAGCAGCCTTCTCGGGGAATTGCAGCCCCAGCATTTT.

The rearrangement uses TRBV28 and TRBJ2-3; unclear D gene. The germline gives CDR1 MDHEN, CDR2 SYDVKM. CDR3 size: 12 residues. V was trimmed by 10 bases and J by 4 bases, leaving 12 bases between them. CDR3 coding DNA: TGTGCCACCGCGGAACTCGCAGATACGCAGTATTTT. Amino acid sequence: CATAELADTQYF.

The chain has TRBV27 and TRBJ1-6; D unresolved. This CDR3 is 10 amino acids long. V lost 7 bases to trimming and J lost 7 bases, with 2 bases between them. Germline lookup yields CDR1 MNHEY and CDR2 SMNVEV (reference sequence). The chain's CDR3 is CASKNSPLHF. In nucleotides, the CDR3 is TGTGCCAGCAAAAATTCACCCCTCCACTTT.

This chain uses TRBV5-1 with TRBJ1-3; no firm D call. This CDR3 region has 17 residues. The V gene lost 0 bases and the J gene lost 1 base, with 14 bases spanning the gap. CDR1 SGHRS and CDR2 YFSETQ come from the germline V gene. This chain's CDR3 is CASSLVSRSWSGNTIYF. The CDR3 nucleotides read TGCGCCAGCAGCTTGGTGAGCCGGTCTTGGTCTGGAAACACCATATATTTT.

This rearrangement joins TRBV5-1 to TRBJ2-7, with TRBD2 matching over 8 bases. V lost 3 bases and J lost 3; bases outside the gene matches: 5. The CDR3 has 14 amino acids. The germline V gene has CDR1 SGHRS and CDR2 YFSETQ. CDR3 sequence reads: CASSSTGLGYEQYF. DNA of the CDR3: TGCGCCAGCAGCTCTACGGGACTAGGCTACGAGCAGTACTTC.

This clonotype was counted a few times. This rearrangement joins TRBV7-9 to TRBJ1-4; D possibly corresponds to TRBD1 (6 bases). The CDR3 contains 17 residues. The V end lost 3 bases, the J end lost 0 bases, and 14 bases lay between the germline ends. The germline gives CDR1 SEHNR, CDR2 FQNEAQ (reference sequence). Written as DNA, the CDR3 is TGTGCCAGCAGCTTTTCAGGGGTTGCTGCAACTAATGAAAAACTGTTTTTT. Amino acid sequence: CASSFSGVAATNEKLFF.

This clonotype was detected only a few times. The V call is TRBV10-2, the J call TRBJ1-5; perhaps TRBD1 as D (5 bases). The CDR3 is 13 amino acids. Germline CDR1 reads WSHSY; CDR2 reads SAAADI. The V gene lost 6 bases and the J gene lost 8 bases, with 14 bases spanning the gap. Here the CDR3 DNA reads TGCGCCAGCAGGATGAGGGGAAAGGAGCCCCAGCATTTT. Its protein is CASRMRGKEPQHF.

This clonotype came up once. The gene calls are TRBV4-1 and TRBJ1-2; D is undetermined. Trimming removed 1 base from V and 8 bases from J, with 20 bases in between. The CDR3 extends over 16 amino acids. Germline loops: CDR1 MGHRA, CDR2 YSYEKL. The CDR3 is CASSQGGRDVLYGYTF. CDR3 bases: TGCGCCAGCAGCCAAGGCGGGAGGGATGTCTTATACGGCTACACCTTC.

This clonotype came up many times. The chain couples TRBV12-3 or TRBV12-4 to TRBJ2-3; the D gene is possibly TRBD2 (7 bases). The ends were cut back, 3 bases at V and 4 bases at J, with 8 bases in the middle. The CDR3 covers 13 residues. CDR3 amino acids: CASSFGGPDTQYF. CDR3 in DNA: TGTGCCAGCAGTTTCGGGGGGCCAGATACGCAGTATTTT.

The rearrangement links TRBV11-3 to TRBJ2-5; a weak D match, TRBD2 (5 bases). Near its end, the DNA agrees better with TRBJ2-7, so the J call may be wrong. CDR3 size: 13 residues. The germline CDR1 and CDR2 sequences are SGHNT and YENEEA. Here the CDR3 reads CASASGSMDEQYF. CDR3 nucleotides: TGTGCCAGCGCAAGCGGTTCAATGGACGAGCAGTACTTC.

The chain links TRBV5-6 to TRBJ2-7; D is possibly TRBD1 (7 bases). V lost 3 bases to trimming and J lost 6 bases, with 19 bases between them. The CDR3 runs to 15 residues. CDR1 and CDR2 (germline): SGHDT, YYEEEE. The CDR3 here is CASSSRGDLLVEQYF. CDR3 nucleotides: TGTGCCAGCAGCTCCAGGGGGGACCTTTTAGTCGAGCAGTACTTC.

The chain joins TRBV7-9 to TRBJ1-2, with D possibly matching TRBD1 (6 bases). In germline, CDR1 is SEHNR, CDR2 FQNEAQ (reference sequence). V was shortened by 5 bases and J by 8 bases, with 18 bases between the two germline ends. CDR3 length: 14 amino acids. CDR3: CASSVEVSTGGYTF. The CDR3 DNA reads TGTGCCAGCAGCGTTGAGGTTTCTACAGGGGGCTACACCTTC.

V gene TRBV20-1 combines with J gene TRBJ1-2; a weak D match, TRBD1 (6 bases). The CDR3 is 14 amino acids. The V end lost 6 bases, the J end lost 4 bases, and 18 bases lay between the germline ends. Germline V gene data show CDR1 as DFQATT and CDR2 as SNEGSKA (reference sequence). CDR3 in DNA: TGCAGTGCCCGCCCGGGGGGCATGGGCTATGGCTACACCTTC. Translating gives CSARPGGMGYGYTF.

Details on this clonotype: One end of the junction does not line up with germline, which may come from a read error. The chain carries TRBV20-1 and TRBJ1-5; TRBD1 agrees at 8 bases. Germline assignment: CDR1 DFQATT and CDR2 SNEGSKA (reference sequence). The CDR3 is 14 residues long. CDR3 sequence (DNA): TGCAGTGCTGGAGACAGGGGAGGCAATCAGCCCCAGCATTTT. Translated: CSAGDRGGNQPQHF.

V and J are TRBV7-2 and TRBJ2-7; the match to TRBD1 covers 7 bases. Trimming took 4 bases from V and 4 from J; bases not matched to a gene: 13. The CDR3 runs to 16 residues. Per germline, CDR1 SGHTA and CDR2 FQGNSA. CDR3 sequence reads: CASSYPGGQTEYEQYF. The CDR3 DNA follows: TGTGCCAGCAGCTACCCTGGGGGACAGACGGAGTACGAGCAGTACTTC.

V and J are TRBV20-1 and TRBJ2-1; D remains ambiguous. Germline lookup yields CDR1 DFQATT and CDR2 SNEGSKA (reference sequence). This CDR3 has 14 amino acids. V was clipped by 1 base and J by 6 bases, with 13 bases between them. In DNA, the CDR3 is TGCAGTGCTAGAGTCCCCAACCTGGCCAATGAGCAGTTCTTC. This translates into CSARVPNLANEQFF.